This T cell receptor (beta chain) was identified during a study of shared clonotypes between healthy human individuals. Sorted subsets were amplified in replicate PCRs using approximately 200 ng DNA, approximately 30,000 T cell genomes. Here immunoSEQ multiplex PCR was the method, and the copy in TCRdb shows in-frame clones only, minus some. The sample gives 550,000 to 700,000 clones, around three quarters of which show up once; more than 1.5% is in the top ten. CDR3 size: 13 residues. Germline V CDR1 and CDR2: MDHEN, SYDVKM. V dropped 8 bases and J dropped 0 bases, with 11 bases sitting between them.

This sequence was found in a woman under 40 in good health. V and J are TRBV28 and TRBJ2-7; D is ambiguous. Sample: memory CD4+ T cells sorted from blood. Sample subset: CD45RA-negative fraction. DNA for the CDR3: TGTGCCAGCCTTGGCCCTAACTCCTACGAGCAGTACTTC. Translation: CASLGPNSYEQYF.